The 28 T cell receptor beta chains in this list originate from one sample, sequenced in a study of blood T cell repertoires in COVID-19. Using immunoSEQ multiplex PCR, the repertoire was profiled, and TCRdb retains in-frame clones only, with some absent. Of approximately 5,800 clones in the sample, about 79% were seen once. Sample: peripheral blood. These receptors originate from a human donor with active COVID-19. The donor label of this sample is uncertain.

This clone has a handful of counts. The chain links TRBV30 to TRBJ1-5; possible D gene TRBD1, 6 bases. V gave up 5 bases and J gave up 6 bases, with 14 bases separating them. The CDR3 runs 13 residues. From germline, CDR1 is GTSNPN and CDR2 SVGIG (reference sequence). DNA for the CDR3: TGTGCCTGGTCAAACAGGGAGTCTCAGCCCCAGCATTTT. Protein sequence: CAWSNRESQPQHF.

The chain has TRBV19 and TRBJ2-4; 12 bases agree with TRBD2. CDR1 and CDR2 (germline): LNHDA, SQIVND (reference sequence). The CDR3 totals 21 residues. Trimming removed 3 bases from V and 0 bases from J; junction bases left unmatched: 15. The CDR3 here is CASSIDPEGLAGRGAKNIQYF. In nucleotides, the CDR3 is TGTGCCAGTAGTATCGACCCCGAAGGACTAGCGGGAAGAGGAGCCAAAAACATTCAGTACTTC.

This chain joins TRBV7-9 and TRBJ1-2, with D tentatively TRBD1 (5 bases). The CDR3 covers 14 residues. Looked up from germline, CDR1 is SEHNR and CDR2 is FQNEAQ (reference sequence). V gave up 1 base and J gave up 6 bases, with 12 bases separating them. CDR3 protein: CASSLEAQAHGYTF. The CDR3 DNA is TGTGCCAGCAGCTTAGAAGCACAGGCTCATGGCTACACCTTC.

The chain is built from TRBV6-6 and TRBJ2-2, with D possibly TRBD2 on 5 matching bases. Germline V gives CDR1 MNHNY, CDR2 SVGAGI (reference sequence). V lost 4 bases and J lost 3, with 12 bases in between. CDR3 length: 15 amino acids. This chain's CDR3 is CASSFYGVDTGELFF. DNA of the CDR3: TGTGCCAGCAGTTTCTACGGGGTGGACACCGGGGAGCTGTTTTTT.

This clone was recorded only once. V gene TRBV2 combines with J gene TRBJ2-3; 7 nucleotides match TRBD1. The CDR3 length is 15 residues. Unmatched junction bases numbered 11, after V lost 3 bases and J lost 8 bases. CDR1 is SNHLY and CDR2 is FYNNEI in the germline V gene. CDR3 coding DNA: TGTGCCAGCAGTGACCCCCCGACAGGGTTGGTTACGCAGTATTTT. Protein product: CASSDPPTGLVTQYF.

CDR3: CATQVGGQGEAFF. CDR3 sequence (DNA): TGTGCCACCCAAGTCGGGGGACAGGGTGAAGCTTTCTTT. The chain joins TRBV10-3 to TRBJ1-1, with TRBD1 matching over 9 bases. V lost 10 bases to trimming and J lost 7 bases; unmatched junction nucleotides: 10. CDR3 size: 13 residues. CDR1 and CDR2 (germline): ENHRY, SYGVKD.

This clone was picked up one time. This chain links TRBV28 with TRBJ2-3; 9 positions agree with TRBD1. With 7 bases clipped from V and 7 bases from J, the junction kept 9 bases outside the gene matches. CDR1 is MDHEN and CDR2 is SYDVKM in the germline V gene. The CDR3 contains 14 residues. The CDR3 sequence is CASKEQGARNTQYF. The CDR3 DNA sequence: TGTGCCAGCAAGGAACAGGGGGCGCGGAATACGCAGTATTTT.

The chain employs TRBV18 and TRBJ2-1, with TRBD2 identical over 9 bases. Germline CDR1 reads KGHSH; CDR2 reads LQKENI. J gave up 7 bases and V 6 bases, and 16 bases lay outside the gene matches. The CDR3 is 17 amino acids. CDR3 sequence: CASSRAQQLAGTNEQFF. The CDR3 DNA reads TGTGCCAGCTCCCGGGCGCAGCAACTAGCGGGTACGAATGAGCAGTTCTTC.

The V call is TRBV5-4, the J call TRBJ1-2; 7 nucleotides line up with TRBD1. CDR3 length: 15 residues. Trimming removed 4 bases from V and 0 bases from J; junction bases left unmatched: 6. Looked up from germline, CDR1 is SGHNT and CDR2 is YYREEE (reference sequence). The CDR3 loop is CASSPVGQTNYGYTF. The CDR3 coding sequence is TGTGCCAGCAGCCCGGTGGGACAGACTAACTATGGCTACACCTTC.

The rearrangement links TRBV29-1 to TRBJ2-7; possible D gene TRBD1, 5 bases. CDR3 length: 13 amino acids. Trimming took off 0 bases at V and 3 bases at J, with 9 bases between the two ends. CDR1 SQVTM and CDR2 ANQGSEA come from the germline V gene. CDR3 residues: CSVEDRDSYEQYF. In DNA, the CDR3 is TGCAGCGTTGAAGATCGAGACAGCTACGAGCAGTACTTC.

The chain is built from TRBV6-2 or TRBV6-3 and TRBJ2-4, with TRBD1 as a possible D gene (5 bases). This CDR3 is built from 17 residues. V shed 5 bases and J shed 0 bases, with 17 bases lying between them. Germline values: CDR1 MNHEY, CDR2 SVGEGT. The CDR3 DNA sequence: TGTGCCAGCAGTACATATGACAGCTTACTAGCCAAAAACATTCAGTACTTC. Its protein is CASSTYDSLLAKNIQYF.

The gene calls are TRBV6-5 and TRBJ2-7, with 8 bases identical to TRBD1. This CDR3 is 12 amino acids long. V dropped 10 bases and J dropped 4; count of bases not matched to a gene: 6. The V gene's germline CDR1 is MNHEY and CDR2 SVGAGI. The CDR3 coding sequence is TGTGCCACCAGGGGGCCGGCGTACGAGCAGTACTTC. Translated: CATRGPAYEQYF.

The chain links TRBV6-2 or TRBV6-3 to TRBJ1-5; 12 positions match TRBD1. Germline lookup yields CDR1 MNHEY and CDR2 SVGEGT. With 2 bases clipped from V and 5 bases from J, the junction kept 10 bases outside the gene matches. This CDR3 region has 18 residues. In nucleotides, the CDR3 is TGTGCCAGCAGTTACCGGGGGGACAGGGGGCGAAGGGATCAGCCCCAGCATTTT. Protein product: CASSYRGDRGRRDQPQHF.

This clone was seen a single time. The chain carries TRBV5-4 and TRBJ2-1, with 7 bases matching TRBD1. The V and J ends lost 2 bases and 7 bases, in that order; junction bases with no gene match: 3. Germline V gives CDR1 SGHNT, CDR2 YYREEE (reference sequence). CDR3 size: 13 residues. CDR3 region: CASSLQGRNEQFF. The CDR3 DNA follows: TGTGCCAGCAGCTTACAGGGGCGGAATGAGCAGTTCTTC.

The rearrangement links TRBV3-1 (or the pseudogene TRBV3-2) to TRBJ2-1; 9 bases align to TRBD2. With V trimmed by 1 base and J by 4 bases, 14 bases remained unmatched. The CDR3 covers 19 residues. CDR1 is LGHDT, CDR2 YNNKEL, per germline (reference sequence). As DNA, the CDR3 is TGTGCCAGCAGCCAAGTGTCTAGCGGGAACCCGTCTTTATACAATGAGCAGTTCTTC. It specifies CASSQVSSGNPSLYNEQFF.

V usage is TRBV30 and J usage is TRBJ2-7, with D possibly TRBD2 on 5 matching bases. The CDR3 length is 12 residues. With 7 bases removed from V and 0 bases from J, the gap between germline ends came to 10 bases. Germline values: CDR1 GTSNPN, CDR2 SVGIG (reference sequence). The CDR3 bases are TGTGCCTCCAGACGGGGCTCCTACGAGCAGTACTTC. Translation: CASRRGSYEQYF.

The gene calls are TRBV7-2 and TRBJ2-1; 8 nucleotides line up with TRBD1. Germline V gene sequence: CDR1 SGHTA, CDR2 FQGNSA. V lost 8 bases and J lost 6; bases outside the gene matches: 12. The CDR3 loop spans 15 amino acids. CDR3 sequence reads: CASGTSGQGTNEQFF. In DNA, the CDR3 is TGTGCCAGCGGAACGAGCGGACAGGGCACCAATGAGCAGTTCTTC.

The rearrangement joins TRBV18 to TRBJ1-6; 7 nucleotides align to TRBD1. Germline CDR1 KGHSH, CDR2 LQKENI. This CDR3 is built from 16 residues. V was pared by 3 bases and J by 7 bases, with 9 bases of the junction left unmatched. CDR3 nucleotides: TGTGCCAGCTCACCGACGGGACAGCTTTCGAATTCACCCCTCCACTTT. It is translated as CASSPTGQLSNSPLHF.

The chain combines TRBV2 with TRBJ1-1; D is perhaps TRBD1 (5 bases). Germline CDR1 reads SNHLY; CDR2 reads FYNNEI. Trimming stripped 0 bases from V and 6 bases from J, with 8 bases between. The CDR3 loop spans 13 amino acids. The CDR3 nucleotides are TGTGCCAGCAGTGAAGCCCGGGGGGCTGAAGCTTTCTTT. Encoded protein: CASSEARGAEAFF. The variable domain in full, completed from reference TRBV2 and TRBJ1-1, reads EPEVTQTPSHQVTQMGQEVILRCVPISNHLYFYWYRQILGQKVEFLVSFYNNEISEKSEIFDDQFSVERPDGSNFTLKIRSTKLEDSAMYFCASSEARGAEAFFGQGTRLTVV.

This chain connects TRBV5-1 to TRBJ2-1, with D possibly being TRBD2 (6 bases). V gave up 2 bases and J gave up 1 base, with 7 bases separating them. The CDR3 consists of 14 residues. Germline CDR1 and CDR2: SGHRS and YFSETQ. The CDR3: CASSFSGSYNEQFF. CDR3 bases: TGCGCCAGCAGCTTTAGCGGATCCTACAATGAGCAGTTCTTC.

The chain joins TRBV6-5 to TRBJ2-3, with a possible D match to TRBD1 (5 bases). This CDR3 spans 13 amino acids. V was cut by 7 bases and J by 4 bases, with 12 bases left in between. Germline V lookup: CDR1 MNHEY, CDR2 SVGAGI. The CDR3, as DNA: TGTGCCAGCAACCGGCAGGGCTCAGATACGCAGTATTTT. Amino acids: CASNRQGSDTQYF.

This clone was counted only a few times. V and J are TRBV7-2 and TRBJ1-6; a weak D match, TRBD1 (5 bases). The CDR3 consists of 15 residues. Looked up from germline, CDR1 is SGHTA and CDR2 is FQGNSA. V was trimmed by 4 bases and J by 7 bases, leaving 14 bases between them. CDR3 coding DNA: TGTGCCAGCAGCTCCTGGGGCCAGGGAAATTCACCCCTCCACTTT. Protein: CASSSWGQGNSPLHF.

This clone was seen a single time. The V gene is TRBV18, the J gene TRBJ2-3; 9 nucleotides agree with TRBD2. The germline gives CDR1 KGHSH, CDR2 LQKENI. CDR3 length: 15 residues. V shed 1 base and J 4 bases; nucleotides not matched to a gene: 3. CDR3 bases: TGTGCCAGCTCACCACTAGCGGGGGCCTCAGATACGCAGTATTTT. Translated: CASSPLAGASDTQYF.

The V gene is TRBV5-6, the J gene TRBJ1-2; 9 nucleotides agree with TRBD1. Germline V lookup: CDR1 SGHDT, CDR2 YYEEEE. The CDR3 has 15 amino acids. V shed 4 bases, J shed 8 bases, and the junction held 12 bases outside the gene matches. The CDR3 reads CASSGLGGQGKGYTF. The CDR3 coding sequence is TGTGCCAGCAGCGGTTTGGGCGGACAGGGGAAAGGCTACACCTTC.

A few counts support this clone. The chain employs TRBV5-1 and TRBJ2-2, with TRBD2 identical over 12 bases. The CDR3 contains 17 residues. V gave up 5 bases and J gave up 7 bases; unmatched junction bases: 12. The germline V gene encodes CDR1 SGHRS and CDR2 YFSETQ. CDR3 amino acids: CASSPKTSGSTLGELFF. The CDR3 bases are TGCGCCAGCAGTCCGAAGACTAGCGGGAGTACTCTCGGGGAGCTGTTTTTT.

The V call is TRBV19, the J call TRBJ2-6; 11 bases line up with TRBD2. V was clipped by 9 bases and J by 0 bases; unmatched bases: 7. Germline assignment: CDR1 LNHDA and CDR2 SQIVND (reference sequence). CDR3 length equals 17 residues. The CDR3 region has the DNA TGTGCCAGCCATCTAGCGGGAGGCTTCTCTGGGGCCAACGTCCTGACTTTC. It codes for CASHLAGGFSGANVLTF.

By share, this clone counts as large (0.1 to 1%). The J gene is TRBJ2-2, the V gene TRBV19, with D uncertain. Germline V gives CDR1 LNHDA, CDR2 SQIVND (reference sequence). The CDR3 has 13 residues. V was shortened by 10 bases and J by 0 bases, with 9 bases between the two germline ends. Here the CDR3 reads CATQYANTGELFF. CDR3 nucleotides: TGTGCCACCCAGTATGCGAACACCGGGGAGCTGTTTTTT. Together with reference TRBV19 and TRBJ2-2, the CDR3 gives the full variable domain: DGGITQSPKYLFRKEGQNVTLSCEQNLNHDAMYWYRQDPGQGLRLIYYSQIVNDFQKGDIAEGYSVSREKKESFPLTVTSAQKNPTAFYLCATQYANTGELFFGEGSRLTVL.

The chain recombines TRBV5-1 with TRBJ2-2; D unclear. Germline V gene data show CDR1 as SGHRS and CDR2 as YFSETQ. The CDR3 is 14 residues long. V shed 1 base and J shed 5 bases, with 9 bases lying between them. CDR3 nucleotides: TGCGCCAGCAGCTTGTCGTCTGTAACCGGGGAGCTGTTTTTT. It codes for CASSLSSVTGELFF.